This T cell receptor beta chain derives from a study of cytomegalovirus exposure and HLA in healthy donors. Broader study findings: Investigators reported approximately 150 TCR beta chains as tied to cytomegalovirus. Some public TCRs appeared in many individuals, while most sequences were rare. In vitro, a few CMV-associated chains proved specific for CMV antigens.

Repertoires were generated with immunoSEQ multiplex PCR, while TCRdb's copy carries only in-frame clones and drops some. The table records a few hundred thousand clones, roughly 90% of them present only once. To note about this clone: The antigen remains unidentified.

V was pared by 4 bases and J by 4 bases, with 10 bases between. In germline, CDR1 is SGDLS, CDR2 YYNGEE. The CDR3 runs to 13 residues. Sequenced: PBMCs. V and J are TRBV9 and TRBJ2-3, with D unclear. The origin of this receptor is a woman between 18 and 29 years old in good health and CMV-seronegative. CDR3 in DNA: TGTGCCAGCAGCCCCCTAGGCTCAGATACGCAGTATTTT. Translating gives CASSPLGSDTQYF.